This T cell receptor (beta chain) is from a study of vaccination and CD4 T cells after COVID-19. The Oncomine TCR Beta short-read assay generated sequence data from the DNA of cultured CD4+ T cells. TCRdb reprocessed the PCR reads with MiXCR, giving one entry per CDR3 protein. Of approximately 20,000 distinct CDR3 sequences in the sample, roughly 50% were seen once. Noted treatment: roughly nine-day PBMC culture with coronavirus spike peptide pools or control peptides (ViraFEST assay). CDR1 and CDR2 (germline): MGHDK, SYGVNS. The CDR3 is made up of 11 amino acids. Trimming removed 3 bases from V and 10 bases from J; junction bases left unmatched: 2. As for this clonotype: Its matching antigen is unknown.

The clonotype comes from a human donor who had recovered from COVID-19. The chain is built from TRBV25-1 and TRBJ1-1; 7 bases are a match to TRBD1. The material was CD4+ T cells from blood, cultured in vitro, obtained after SARS-CoV-2 vaccination. In DNA form, the CDR3 reads TGTGCCAGCAGTGAGACAGGGAGAGCTTTCTTT. Residues: CASSETGRAFF.